These 28 T cell receptor beta chains came from one sample sequenced in a study of T cells in women clearing cervical HPV infection (dated by TCRdb to 2016 to 2018). Libraries were constructed by the immunoSEQ multiplex PCR assay. What TCRdb holds here is the immuneACCESS table cut down to in-frame rearrangements. Part of the clones is not present; checked against another copy, under half of the missing clones reflect an unresolved V gene, and the others are unexplained. In this sample's table one finds 20,000 or so clones. Approximately 3.5% of the sample is held by the ten biggest clonotypes. The sample comprised blood buffy coat. The origin of the receptors is a woman between 18 and 70 years old with a cervical HPV16 infection that either progressed to CIN3+ or cleared (not recorded which).

Concerning this clone: The CDR3 goes on 3 residues after the read ends, and that part is filled in from the germline J gene. The chain has TRBV20-1 and TRBJ1-1; a weak D match, TRBD1 (6 bases). The V gene lost 3 bases and the J gene lost 3 bases, with 11 bases spanning the gap. Germline loops: CDR1 DFQATT, CDR2 SNEGSKA (reference sequence). The CDR3 has 13 residues. The CDR3 bases that were read are TGCAGTGCTAGTAAGGACAGAGACACTGAA. It translates to CSASKDRDTE. The whole CDR3 sequence reads CSASKDRDTEAFF.

Comment on this clone: The sequenced fragment ends 3 residues before the CDR3 boundary, so the rest is inferred from the germline J gene. The rearrangement joins TRBV19 to TRBJ1-1; 7 nucleotides agree with TRBD1. Losses at the gene ends were 7 bases for V and 2 bases for J; bases not matched to a gene: 10. Germline CDR1 and CDR2: LNHDA and SQIVND (reference sequence). This CDR3 region has 15 residues. Partial CDR3 DNA: TGTGCCAGTATGGTCAGGACAGGTCATAACACTGAA. This encodes CASMVRTGHNTE. The entire CDR3 protein is CASMVRTGHNTEAFF. Combining the CDR3 with reference TRBV19 and TRBJ1-1 gives the whole variable domain DGGITQSPKYLFRKEGQNVTLSCEQNLNHDAMYWYRQDPGQGLRLIYYSQIVNDFQKGDIAEGYSVSREKKESFPLTVTSAQKNPTAFYLCASMVRTGHNTEAFFGQGTRLTVV.

Partial CDR3 DNA: TGTGCCAGCAGCCTAGACAGGGAAATTACCTACGAG. It codes for CASSLDREITYE. The entire CDR3 reads CASSLDREITYEQYF. The chain uses TRBV16 and TRBJ2-7, with 7 positions matching TRBD1. The DNA ends 3 residues before the CDR3 does, and the rest of the CDR3 is filled in from the germline J gene. Trimming removed 4 bases from V and 2 bases from J; junction bases left unmatched: 8. Per germline, CDR1 KGHSY and CDR2 FQNENV. The CDR3 extends over 15 amino acids.

A remark on this clone: The missing CDR3 end, 3 residues past where the read stops, is filled in from the germline J gene. The chain combines TRBV28 with TRBJ2-4; TRBD2 might be the D (5 bases). Germline-derived CDR1 and CDR2 are MDHEN and SYDVKM. Trimming removed 6 bases from V and 4 bases from J, with 13 bases in between. The CDR3 length is 14 residues. The sequenced CDR3 bases are TGTGCCAGCAGGAGGGCTTCCCTGAAAAACATT. This sequence encodes CASRRASLKNI. The CDR3 reads in full as CASRRASLKNIQYF.

Here the CDR3 reads CASRVTGRGNQPQHF. The part of the CDR3 DNA that was read is TGTGCCAGTAGGGTTACCGGGCGCGGGAATCAGCCC. The chain couples TRBV19 to TRBJ1-5; D remains ambiguous. The CDR3 extends 3 residues past the end of the read, so its final part is completed from the germline J gene. The CDR3 has 15 amino acids. The germline V and J ends were trimmed by 6 bases and 4 bases, with 16 bases remaining between them. Germline values: CDR1 LNHDA, CDR2 SQIVND (reference sequence).

Turning to this clone: Sequencing ends 3 residues short of the CDR3 end; the germline J gene provides the rest. The chain recombines TRBV2 with TRBJ1-2; 8 nucleotides align to TRBD1. Germline V CDR1 and CDR2: SNHLY, FYNNEI. The CDR3 has 14 amino acids. V was pared by 8 bases and J by 7 bases, with 12 bases of the junction left unmatched. CDR3: CASHPGGAFVGYTF. Incomplete CDR3 DNA: TGTGCCAGCCATCCAGGGGGCGCGTTCGTTGGC.

This clone is medium-sized by frequency. The read gets to within 3 residues of the CDR3 end, and the germline J gene fills in the rest. V and J are TRBV30 and TRBJ2-3; no clear D gene. This CDR3 spans 14 amino acids. Trimming took 0 bases from V and 4 from J, leaving 11 bases between them. Germline lookup yields CDR1 GTSNPN and CDR2 SVGIG (reference sequence). CDR3: CAWSVRTVADTQYF. The sequenced CDR3 bases are TGTGCCTGGAGTGTACGAACGGTCGCAGATACG. The full variable domain, with the rest looked up from reference TRBV30 and TRBJ2-3, is SQTIHQWPATLVQPVGSPLSLECTVEGTSNPNLYWYRQAAGRGLQLLFYSVGIGQISSEVPQNLSASRPQDRQFILSSKKLLLSDSGFYLCAWSVRTVADTQYFGPGTRLTVL.

On this clone itself: The read ends 3 residues early relative to the CDR3; the germline J gene fills the gap. The chain links TRBV2 to TRBJ2-2, with 9 bases that match TRBD2. The V segment lost 4 bases and the J segment 4 bases; nucleotides outside the gene matches: 4. There are 15 residues in the CDR3. Germline CDR1 and CDR2: SNHLY and FYNNEI. The covered CDR3 bases are TGTGCCAGCAGTGTGGCGGGAGGGTCCACCGGGGAG. Residues: CASSVAGGSTGE. The complete CDR3 reads CASSVAGGSTGELFF.

A word on this clone: The read terminates 3 residues before the CDR3 end, so the remaining end is supplied by the germline J gene. The J gene is TRBJ1-2, the V gene TRBV30, with 7 positions matching TRBD1. Germline CDR1 and CDR2: GTSNPN and SVGIG (reference sequence). Germline trimming cut 0 bases from V and 7 bases from J; bases unmatched to any gene: 5. This CDR3 has 13 residues. The part of the CDR3 DNA that was read is TGTGCCTGGAGTGTACTAGGGGGCGTTGGC. It codes for CAWSVLGGVG. The whole CDR3 protein reads CAWSVLGGVGYTF.

Remarks on this clone: From the germline J gene comes the end of the CDR3, since the read stops 3 residues before it. The chain employs TRBV6-2 or TRBV6-3 and TRBJ2-7; 8 bases are shared with TRBD2. Germline-derived CDR1 and CDR2 are MNHEY and SVGEGT. CDR3 size: 15 residues. The V and J ends lost 4 bases and 3 bases, in that order; junction bases with no gene match: 8. CDR3 sequence: CASSSDSGTSYEQYF. CDR3 bases read: TGTGCCAGCAGTTCGGATAGCGGGACGAGCTACGAG.

As to this clone: The missing CDR3 end, 3 residues past where the read stops, is filled in from the germline J gene. The rearrangement joins TRBV7-2 to TRBJ2-7; 8 bases map to TRBD2. This CDR3 region has 13 residues. With 5 bases clipped from V and 6 bases from J, the junction kept 6 bases outside the gene matches. Germline CDR1 is SGHTA and CDR2 is FQGNSA. CDR3 sequence reads: CASSQGTRGEQYF. The DNA read from the CDR3 is TGTGCCAGCAGCCAAGGGACTAGGGGCGAG.

Points on this clone: The CDR3 end falls 3 residues outside the read, so it is completed with the germline J gene. V gene TRBV6-2 or TRBV6-3 combines with J gene TRBJ1-2; 9 positions match TRBD1. The CDR3 contains 12 residues. Looked up from germline, CDR1 is MNHEY and CDR2 is SVGEGT. CDR3 in amino acids: CASISDRGRYTF. The part of the CDR3 DNA that was read is TGTGCCAGCATCTCGGACAGGGGTCGC.

Regarding this clone: The read finishes 3 residues shy of the CDR3 end, and the germline J gene is used to complete it. The chain has TRBV20-1 and TRBJ2-1; no reliable D call. There are 13 residues in the CDR3. The germline V gene has CDR1 DFQATT and CDR2 SNEGSKA (reference sequence). Trimming took off 3 bases at V and 2 bases at J, with 8 bases between the two ends. The CDR3 spells CSASLSPYNEQFF. CDR3 bases read: TGCAGTGCTAGCCTGAGCCCCTACAATGAG.

Points on this clone: The CDR3 goes on 3 residues after the read ends, and that part is filled in from the germline J gene. The chain couples TRBV7-9 to TRBJ1-1, with 7 bases fitting TRBD1. This CDR3 has 14 amino acids. From germline, CDR1 is SEHNR and CDR2 FQNEAQ (reference sequence). The CDR3 is CASSEPGQPLGAFF. The sequenced part of the CDR3 DNA is TGTGCCAGCAGCGAACCGGGACAGCCCTTGGGA.

Note on this clone: Read data end 3 residues before the CDR3 end; the end is taken from the germline J gene. The rearrangement joins TRBV30 to TRBJ1-6, with 8 bases aligning to TRBD1. Germline CDR1 reads GTSNPN; CDR2 reads SVGIG (reference sequence). J gave up 7 bases and V 2 bases, and 7 bases lay outside the gene matches. This CDR3 has 15 residues. The CDR3 bases that were read are TGTGCCTGGAGTCGGAGGACAGGGAGGAATTCACCC. It encodes CAWSRRTGRNSP. The whole CDR3 sequence reads CAWSRRTGRNSPLHF.

Regarding this clone: Read sequence stops 3 residues before the CDR3 end, and the germline J gene provides the missing end. The V call is TRBV7-2, the J call TRBJ1-2; D might be TRBD1 (5 bases). The germline gives CDR1 SGHTA, CDR2 FQGNSA. This CDR3 has 13 residues. Trimming left V 9 bases short and J 2 bases short, with 13 bases between. The CDR3 here is CASRGGGNYGYTF. The covered CDR3 bases are TGTGCCAGTAGGGGTGGGGGGAACTATGGC.

Notes on this clone: The read ends 3 residues shy of where the CDR3 ends; the end is completed using the germline J gene. This rearrangement joins TRBV18 to TRBJ1-6; D gene unclear. In germline, CDR1 is KGHSH, CDR2 LQKENI. V shed 5 bases and J shed 9 bases, with 20 bases lying between them. This CDR3 is built from 16 residues. The CDR3 is CASSTSQQTRGSPLHF. Incomplete CDR3 DNA: TGTGCCAGCTCAACATCGCAACAGACGCGGGGTTCACCC.

CDR3 region: CASSASALYNEQFF. The CDR3 bases that were read are TGTGCCAGCAGCGCGTCTGCCCTTTACAATGAG. This chain connects TRBV7-8 to TRBJ2-1; D unresolved. Read data end 3 residues before the CDR3 end; the end is taken from the germline J gene. There are 14 residues in the CDR3. Germline V gene lookup returns CDR1 SGHVS and CDR2 FQNEAQ. Deletions cut 5 bases from V and 4 bases from J, with 12 bases between.

Turning to this clone: Read sequence stops 3 residues before the CDR3 end, and the germline J gene provides the missing end. J is TRBJ2-7 and V is TRBV5-1; D gene uncertain. Between the trimmed V and J ends, which lost 0 bases and 4 bases, there was a span of 5 bases. This CDR3 contains 12 residues. Germline CDR1 SGHRS, CDR2 YFSETQ. CDR3 bases read: TGCGCCAGCAGCTTGGAAGGGTACGAG. Protein product: CASSLEGYE. The CDR3 in its entirety is CASSLEGYEQYF.

On this clone itself: Read coverage stops 3 residues before the CDR3 terminus; the germline J gene supplies the remainder. The genes are TRBV11-2 and TRBJ2-1; 10 bases align to TRBD1. Trimming took 3 bases from V and 2 from J; bases not matched to a gene: 1. CDR3 length: 15 residues. CDR1 is SGHAT and CDR2 is FQNNGV in the germline V gene. The sequenced CDR3 bases are TGTGCCAGCAGCTTCGGGACAGGGGCCTACAATGAG. This translates into CASSFGTGAYNE. The entire CDR3 reads CASSFGTGAYNEQFF.

For this clone: With the read ending 3 residues before the CDR3 end, the germline J gene is used to fill in that end. The J gene is TRBJ1-4, the V gene TRBV5-1; D gene unclear. This CDR3 region has 18 residues. Germline V lookup: CDR1 SGHRS, CDR2 YFSETQ. V dropped 1 base and J dropped 2 bases, with 18 bases sitting between them. CDR3 region: CASSLRSTLPATNEKLFF. The sequenced part of the CDR3 DNA is TGCGCCAGCAGCTTGCGGTCGACACTCCCGGCGACTAATGAAAAA.

Points on this clone: The read comes to an end 3 residues before the CDR3 does, leaving the germline J gene to fill in the end. J is TRBJ2-7 and V is TRBV24-1, with D possibly matching TRBD2 (5 bases). The CDR3 is 14 amino acids. Germline V gene data show CDR1 as KGHDR and CDR2 as SFDVKD. V lost 7 bases and J lost 2, with 14 bases in between. CDR3 DNA (partial): TGTGCCACCAGCCCGGCCGGGGTCCCCTACGAG. It yields the protein CATSPAGVPYE. The CDR3 as a whole reads CATSPAGVPYEQYF.

Worth noting for this clone: Coverage ceases 3 residues before the CDR3 finishes, and the germline J gene fills in the end. The rearrangement uses TRBV4-1 and TRBJ2-7; TRBD1 matches at 8 bases. J lost 4 bases, V lost 6 bases, and 11 bases had no gene match. CDR1 is MGHRA, CDR2 YSYEKL, per germline. This CDR3 has 15 residues. The CDR3 is CASSLRTGIKYEQYF. The covered CDR3 bases are TGCGCCAGCAGTCTAAGGACAGGGATCAAGTACGAG.

As for this clone: The CDR3 end falls 3 residues outside the read, so it is completed with the germline J gene. This chain joins TRBV5-4 and TRBJ1-2, with D possibly TRBD1 on 5 matching bases. V dropped 0 bases and J dropped 7 bases, with 10 bases sitting between them. From germline, CDR1 is SGHNT and CDR2 YYREEE (reference sequence). CDR3 length equals 13 residues. CDR3 DNA (partial): TGTGCCAGCAGCTTGGGACAGAAGGCTGGC. Translated, it gives CASSLGQKAG. Given in full, the CDR3 is CASSLGQKAGYTF.

A note on this clone: The sequenced fragment ends 3 residues before the CDR3 boundary, so the rest is inferred from the germline J gene. The V and J genes are TRBV28 and TRBJ2-7; D perhaps matches TRBD1 (6 bases). This CDR3 has 14 residues. V lost 5 bases to trimming and J lost 2 bases, with 13 bases between them. Germline V gene data show CDR1 as MDHEN and CDR2 as SYDVKM. The DNA read from the CDR3 is TGTGCCAGCAGTCCCGGGACAAAGACCTACGAG. This codes for CASSPGTKTYE. From start to end, the CDR3 is CASSPGTKTYEQYF.

Concerning this clone itself: Coverage ceases 3 residues before the CDR3 finishes, and the germline J gene fills in the end. The chain uses TRBV19 and TRBJ1-6; weak D call: TRBD1 (6 bases). The CDR3 is 13 residues long. V lost 8 bases and J lost 8, with 13 bases in between. The germline V gene encodes CDR1 LNHDA and CDR2 SQIVND (reference sequence). The CDR3 bases that were read are TGTGCCAGTTCACAGGGAAGGGATTCACCC. It is translated as CASSQGRDSP. Given in full, the CDR3 is CASSQGRDSPLHF.

Comments on this clone: The DNA ends 3 residues before the CDR3 does, and the rest of the CDR3 is filled in from the germline J gene. This rearrangement joins TRBV20-1 to TRBJ1-1; D uncertain. Trimming removed 0 bases from V and 0 bases from J, with 5 bases in between. Germline assignment: CDR1 DFQATT and CDR2 SNEGSKA (reference sequence). The CDR3 runs 13 residues. CDR3 protein: CSARDPLNTEAFF. The sequenced part of the CDR3 DNA is TGCAGTGCTAGAGACCCCTTGAACACTGAA.

Details on this clone: The observed sequence ends 3 residues before the CDR3 terminus, with the missing tail filled in from the germline J gene. The V and J genes are TRBV5-1 and TRBJ2-5, with 14 bases that match TRBD2. The germline V gene has CDR1 SGHRS and CDR2 YFSETQ. With V trimmed by 5 bases and J by 5 bases, 8 bases remained unmatched. The CDR3 has 16 amino acids. CDR3 sequence reads: CASSLTSGRGFETQYF. CDR3 bases read: TGCGCCAGCAGTTTGACTAGCGGGAGGGGTTTTGAGACC. The whole variable domain, filled in from reference TRBV5-1 and TRBJ2-5, reads KAGVTQTPRYLIKTRGQQVTLSCSPISGHRSVSWYQQTPGQGLQFLFEYFSETQRNKGNFPGRFSGRQFSNSRSEMNVSTLELGDSALYLCASSLTSGRGFETQYFGPGTRLLVL.